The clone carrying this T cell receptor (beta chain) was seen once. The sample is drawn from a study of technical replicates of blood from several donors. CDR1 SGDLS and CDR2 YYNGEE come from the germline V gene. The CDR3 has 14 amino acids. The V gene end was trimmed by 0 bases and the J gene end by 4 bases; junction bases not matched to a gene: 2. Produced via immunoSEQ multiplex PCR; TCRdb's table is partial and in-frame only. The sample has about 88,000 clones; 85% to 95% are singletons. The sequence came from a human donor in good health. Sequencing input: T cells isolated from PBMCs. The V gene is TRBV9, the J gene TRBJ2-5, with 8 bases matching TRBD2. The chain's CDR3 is CASSVAGGPETQYF. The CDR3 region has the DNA TGTGCCAGCAGCGTAGCGGGAGGGCCAGAGACCCAGTACTTC.